The source of this T cell receptor (beta chain) is a study of blood T cell repertoires in COVID-19. Study in general: Whether acute or convalescent, the COVID-19 samples came from the United States, Italy and Spain.

This CDR3 comprises 17 residues. CDR1 is LGHDT, CDR2 YNNKEL, per germline (reference sequence). Trimming took off 1 base at V and 0 bases at J, with 13 bases between the two ends. How the authors handled the data: Cell counts per sample came from amplifying reference gene primers. The table came from immunoSEQ multiplex PCR; TCRdb's copy has only in-frame clones and leaves some out. The DNA gave D and trimming, while V, J and clone size come from that table. This table holds more than 65,000 clones, about 80% found once. J is TRBJ2-4 and V is TRBV3-1 (or the pseudogene TRBV3-2); a possible D gene is TRBD2 (6 bases). The TCR sequence derives from a woman aged 70-85 years with acute or convalescent COVID-19. Sequenced: peripheral blood. CDR3 bases: TGTGCCAGCAGCCAAGTCCTTCCGGGACTAGCCAAAAACATTCAGTACTTC. Protein sequence: CASSQVLPGLAKNIQYF.